This T cell receptor beta chain was found in a study of cytomegalovirus exposure and HLA in healthy donors. Repertoires were generated with immunoSEQ multiplex PCR, while TCRdb's copy carries only in-frame clones and drops some. The top ten clones hold about 1.8% of a sample with some 110,000 clones, about nine tenths of them seen once. V gave up 3 bases and J gave up 5 bases; unmatched junction bases: 12. Germline-derived CDR1 and CDR2 are KGHSH and LQKENI. The CDR3 is 19 amino acids. The sample taken for sequencing was PBMCs. This receptor was obtained from a man aged 18 to 29 in good health and CMV-seronegative. The chain uses TRBV18 and TRBJ2-1; TRBD2 aligns across 14 bases. CDR3 amino acids: CASSPLGLAGAQSHNEQFF. The CDR3 DNA is TGTGCCAGCTCACCCCTGGGACTAGCGGGGGCCCAAAGCCACAATGAGCAGTTCTTC.